This T cell receptor (beta chain) was identified in a study of human versus mouse CDR3 diversity and MHC coevolution. Study-wide results and caveats: iCHAO1 estimated the human TCR beta repertoire at around 1.5 million clonotypes.

The count of this clone is one. The antigen remains undetermined. V was shortened by 0 bases and J by 0 bases, with 4 bases between the two germline ends. The CDR3 is 13 amino acids. In germline, CDR1 is SGHRS, CDR2 YFSETQ. TCRdb's table, derived via immunoSEQ multiplex PCR, lists solely in-frame clones and lacks some. The sample has about 77,000 clones, around 92% seen once; the top ten hold roughly 0.16%. The source of this sequence is a person aged 30-69 years in good health. The chain joins TRBV5-1 to TRBJ2-7, with no clear D. Source material: naive CD4+ T cells from blood. Subset given: CD45RO-negative CD62L-positive naive CD4 T cells. The CDR3 nucleotides read TGCGCCAGCAGCTTGGCGTCCTCCTACGAGCAGTACTTC. Its translation is CASSLASSYEQYF.